The rows below give T cell receptor beta chains drawn from one sample of a study of blood T cell repertoires in COVID-19. Here immunoSEQ multiplex PCR was the method, and the copy in TCRdb shows in-frame clones only, minus some. The repertoire holds about 330,000 clones, with more than 75% as singletons. The sample consisted of peripheral blood. The receptors shown here come from a woman aged 45-60 years with acute or convalescent COVID-19. Both conserved end residues are part of each CDR3. A D gene is named only where the DNA matches it firmly. The size field is filled for only some rows; it gives once, few, many or a size class.

. | TRBJ1-1 | TRBV27 | . | CASSGGRGAEAFF | TGTGCCAGCAGTGGGGGCAGGGGAGCTGAAGCTTTCTTT
. | TRBJ1-1 | TRBV7-2 | . | CASSLPGTTAFF | TGTGCCAGCAGCTTACCCGGGACAACAGCTTTCTTT
few | TRBJ2-1 | TRBV7-9 | . | CASSLGGTKNEQFF | TGTGCCAGCAGCTTAGGCGGGACGAAAAATGAGCAGTTCTTC
. | TRBJ2-3 | TRBV6-5 | . | CASSRETDTQYF | TGTGCCAGCAGCCGGGAAACAGATACGCAGTATTTT
. | TRBJ1-5 | TRBV19 | . | CASSMRDRAYHQPQHF | TGTGCCAGTAGTATGCGGGACCGTGCTTACCATCAGCCCCAGCATTTT
. | TRBJ2-2 | TRBV18 | . | CASSPPSTANTGELFF | TGTGCCAGCTCACCACCATCCACAGCGAACACCGGGGAGCTGTTTTTT
. | TRBJ2-1 | TRBV18 | TRBD1 | CASSPAQGASYNEQFF | TGTGCCAGCTCACCAGCACAGGGGGCCTCCTACAATGAGCAGTTCTTC
. | TRBJ2-3 | TRBV6-6 | TRBD2 | CASSPTGLADTDTQYF | TGTGCCAGCAGTCCAACGGGACTAGCGGATACAGATACGCAGTATTTT
. | TRBJ1-1 | TRBV12-5 | . | CASGYYGGTEAFF | TGTGCTAGTGGTTATTACGGGGGCACTGAAGCTTTCTTT
. | TRBJ1-5 | TRBV5-8 | . | CASSLFEGPGAGTNQPQHF | TGTGCCAGCAGCTTGTTTGAGGGGCCGGGAGCCGGGACCAATCAGCCCCAGCATTTT
. | TRBJ2-1 | TRBV9 | . | CASSERYLRGNEQFF | TGTGCCAGCAGCGAGAGGTACCTTAGGGGCAATGAGCAGTTCTTC
once | TRBJ2-5 | TRBV3-1/TRBV3-2 | . | CASSNQGETQYF | TGTGCCAGCAGCAACCAGGGGGAGACCCAGTACTTC
few | TRBJ2-3 | TRBV6-2/TRBV6-3 | . | CASSLTGQTNTQYF | TGTGCCAGCAGCCTTACCGGACAGACTAATACGCAGTATTTT
. | TRBJ1-4 | TRBV11-2 | . | CASSLDTYVRNNEKLFF | TGTGCCAGCAGCTTAGACACATATGTGCGGAATAATGAAAAACTGTTTTTT
. | TRBJ2-7 | TRBV19 | TRBD1 | CASSEDRGSYEQYF | TGTGCCAGTAGTGAAGACAGGGGCTCCTACGAGCAGTACTTC
few | TRBJ2-2 | TRBV28 | . | CASSLLVGRENTGELFF | TGTGCCAGCAGTTTATTGGTAGGACGGGAGAACACCGGGGAGCTGTTTTTT
. | TRBJ2-3 | TRBV5-4 | . | CASSSLLARDTQYF | TGTGCCAGCAGCTCCCTCTTAGCGAGAGATACGCAGTATTTT
. | TRBJ2-5 | TRBV7-3 | TRBD1 | CASSSQAPGQGVTQYF | TGTGCCAGCAGCTCCCAAGCCCCGGGACAGGGCGTGACCCAGTACTTC
. | TRBJ1-5 | TRBV6-6 | . | CASSRGSRAGNSNQPQHF | TGTGCCAGCAGCCGAGGGAGTCGGGCGGGGAATAGCAATCAGCCCCAGCATTTT
. | TRBJ1-5 | TRBV6-6 | TRBD1 | CASSYSRDRNQPQHF | TGTGCCAGCAGTTACTCTCGGGACAGAAATCAGCCCCAGCATTTT
. | TRBJ2-1 | TRBV11-2 | TRBD1 | CASSYLDRGSYNEQFF | TGTGCCAGCAGCTACCTGGACAGGGGATCCTACAATGAGCAGTTCTTC
. | TRBJ2-1 | TRBV3-1/TRBV3-2 | TRBD2 | CASSQGTTSGSTVSYNEQFF | TGTGCCAGCAGCCAAGGGACGACTAGCGGGAGCACCGTTTCCTACAATGAGCAGTTCTTC
. | TRBJ2-7 | TRBV30 | TRBD1 | CAWNRQGAREQYF | TGTGCCTGGAACAGACAGGGGGCGCGGGAGCAGTACTTC
. | TRBJ2-5 | TRBV7-6 | . | CASSLGGPGRETQYF | TGTGCCAGCAGCTTAGGCGGGCCTGGGAGGGAGACCCAGTACTTC
. | TRBJ2-7 | TRBV21-1 | . | CASSKEYGPRDSYEQYF | TGTGCCAGCAGCAAAGAATATGGGCCCCGGGACAGCTACGAGCAGTACTTC
. | TRBJ2-2 | TRBV29-1 | . | CSARRGMNTGELFF | TGCAGCGCCCGAAGGGGGATGAACACCGGGGAGCTGTTTTTT
. | TRBJ2-7 | TRBV28 | TRBD1 | CATKPGQGLSYEQYF | TGTGCCACCAAGCCGGGACAGGGGCTCTCCTACGAGCAGTACTTC
few | TRBJ1-5 | TRBV19 | TRBD1 | CASSITAGGNQPQHF | TGTGCCAGTAGTATAACGGCAGGGGGAAATCAGCCCCAGCATTTT
. | TRBJ2-7 | TRBV5-1 | . | CASSPLDGRYEQYF | TGCGCCAGCAGCCCTTTGGACGGGAGATACGAGCAGTACTTC
. | TRBJ2-7 | TRBV18 | TRBD2 | CASSPPTSGSYEQYF | TGTGCCAGCTCACCCCCGACTAGCGGGAGCTACGAGCAGTACTTC
. | TRBJ2-3 | TRBV5-1 | . | CASLPTRSTDTQYF | TGCGCCTCCCTTCCGACTAGGAGCACAGATACGCAGTATTTT
. | TRBJ1-6 | TRBV28 | TRBD1 | CASSGDRSSYNSPLHF | TGTGCCAGCAGTGGGGACAGGAGCTCCTATAATTCACCCCTCCACTTT
. | TRBJ1-2 | TRBV6-8 | TRBD1 | CASRRRTGPHGYTF | TGTGCCAGCAGACGAAGGACAGGGCCCCATGGCTACACCTTC
once | TRBJ1-4 | TRBV3-1/TRBV3-2 | TRBD1 | CASSQTGFFSPLVEKLFF | TGTGCCAGCAGCCAGACAGGGTTCTTCTCCCCGTTAGTGGAAAAACTGTTTTTT
once | TRBJ2-7 | TRBV19 | TRBD2 | CASSNGGGSYEQYF | TGTGCCAGTAGTAACGGGGGAGGGTCCTACGAGCAGTACTTC
. | TRBJ1-6 | TRBV7-9 | TRBD1 | CASGTGESPLHF | TGTGCCAGCGGAACAGGGGAATCACCCCTCCACTTT
. | TRBJ1-5 | TRBV5-1 | . | CASSLGFGGIQPQHF | TGCGCCAGCAGCTTGGGTTTCGGGGGGATTCAGCCCCAGCATTTT
once | TRBJ2-7 | TRBV5-6 | TRBD2 | CASSSGLAYEQYF | TGTGCCAGCAGCTCCGGACTAGCCTACGAGCAGTACTTC
. | TRBJ2-2 | TRBV20-1 | TRBD1 | CSATDRDRGTGELFF | TGCAGTGCTACTGACCGGGACAGGGGAACCGGGGAGCTGTTTTTT
once | TRBJ2-5 | TRBV11-3 | TRBD1 | CASSPGTGRETQYF | TGTGCCAGCAGCCCCGGGACAGGGCGCGAGACCCAGTACTTC
. | TRBJ2-1 | TRBV29-1 | TRBD1 | CSVEVGTGGTYNEQFF | TGCAGCGTTGAAGTCGGGACAGGGGGAACCTACAATGAGCAGTTCTTC
. | TRBJ1-4 | TRBV2 | . | CASRKILGATNEKLFF | TGTGCCAGCAGGAAGATTTTAGGGGCAACTAATGAAAAACTGTTTTTT
. | TRBJ1-6 | TRBV3-1/TRBV3-2 | . | CASSQSRGSPLHF | TGTGCCAGCAGCCAGAGCAGGGGATCACCCCTCCACTTT